Presented here are 25 T cell receptor beta chains from one specimen sequenced in a study of identical twins. TCRdb independently ran MiXCR on the 5' RACE reads; one entry per CDR3 protein. This table has approximately 590,000 distinct CDR3 sequences, just under 10% appearing once. The same sample was also studied in work on yellow fever vaccine responses in identical twins.

The specimen was PBMCs. Every receptor here comes from a woman younger than 30 in good health.

The rearrangement links TRBV3-1 to TRBJ1-4; 9 positions agree with TRBD1. The CDR3 is 13 amino acids. J gave up 8 bases and V 6 bases, and 4 bases lay outside the gene matches. Germline V lookup: CDR1 LGHDT, CDR2 YNNKEL (reference sequence). CDR3 bases: TGTGCCAGCAGGGGGGACAGGGCAGAAAAACTGTTTTTT. Translation: CASRGDRAEKLFF.

This clonotype showed up many times. CDR3: CSGEQGSSYEQYF. DNA of the CDR3: TGCAGTGGGGAGCAGGGTAGCTCCTACGAGCAGTACTTC. The V and J genes are TRBV20-1 and TRBJ2-7, with D possibly called TRBD1 or TRBD2 (5 bases each). Germline V lookup: CDR1 DFQATT, CDR2 SNEGSKA (reference sequence). V was shortened by 7 bases and J by 0 bases, with 13 bases between the two germline ends. The CDR3 contains 13 residues.

This clonotype showed up just a few times. CDR3 sequence: CASSLVRLGLNEQFF. The CDR3 bases are TGTGCCAGCAGCTTAGTTCGTCTAGGCTTAAATGAGCAGTTCTTC. V and J are TRBV11-2 and TRBJ2-1; D remains ambiguous. V was pared by 1 base and J by 7 bases, with 14 bases between. CDR3 size: 15 residues. Germline CDR1 is SGHAT and CDR2 is FQNNGV.

Details on this clonotype: This may arise from a read error, as a much more abundant clone is one base away. The J gene is TRBJ2-7, the V gene TRBV4-1; D is perhaps TRBD1 (6 bases). Trimming took off 6 bases at V and 4 bases at J, with 13 bases between the two ends. The CDR3 spans 13 residues. From germline, CDR1 is MGHRA and CDR2 YSYEKL. CDR3 DNA sequence: TGCGCCAGCAGACAGACAGGTGAATACGAGCAGTACTTC. Residues: CASRQTGEYEQYF.

At least ten counts were recorded for this clonotype. The rearrangement uses TRBV29-1 and TRBJ2-1; 7 bases are shared with TRBD1. The CDR3 runs to 14 residues. The V gene's germline CDR1 is SQVTM and CDR2 ANQGSEA. Trimming at V came to 6 bases and at J to 0 bases, leaving 5 bases not matched to a gene. CDR3 amino acids: CSVTGTDSYNEQFF. Here the CDR3 DNA reads TGCAGCGTGACCGGGACAGACTCCTACAATGAGCAGTTCTTC.

The J gene is TRBJ1-1, the V gene TRBV12-3 or TRBV12-4; 7 bases are a match to TRBD1. The trim removed 2 bases at V and 6 bases at J, leaving 6 bases unmatched. This CDR3 is built from 14 residues. The CDR3 loop reads CASSLRGQAPEAFF. The CDR3 DNA reads TGTGCCAGCAGTTTAAGGGGGCAGGCTCCTGAAGCTTTCTTT.

In its sample, this clonotype was seen a few times. The chain links TRBV5-1 to TRBJ2-7; D gene unclear. This CDR3 comprises 15 residues. V lost 0 bases and J 5 bases, leaving 15 bases between the germline ends. The germline CDR1 and CDR2 sequences are SGHRS and YFSETQ. The CDR3, as DNA: TGCGCCAGCAGCTTGGACGCTCGAGGAATCCACGAGCAGTACTTC. It is translated as CASSLDARGIHEQYF.

This clonotype was seen a handful of times. J is TRBJ1-6 and V is TRBV14, with 7 bases fitting TRBD1. V trimming: 4 bases; J trimming: 9 bases; junction bases outside the gene matches: 12. This CDR3 region has 16 residues. Germline V gives CDR1 SGHDN, CDR2 FVKESK. CDR3 sequence (DNA): TGTGCCAGCAGCCGAGAAGGACAGGTGTTCAGTTCACCCCTCCACTTT. Its protein is CASSREGQVFSSPLHF.

This chain links TRBV10-3 with TRBJ1-1; TRBD1 aligns across 9 bases. The CDR3 contains 13 residues. The germline V gene encodes CDR1 ENHRY and CDR2 SYGVKD. The V and J ends lost 6 bases and 3 bases, in that order; junction bases with no gene match: 2. The CDR3 reads CAISRQGDTEAFF. CDR3 DNA sequence: TGTGCCATCAGCAGACAGGGGGACACTGAAGCTTTCTTT.

This clonotype was recorded at least ten times. This rearrangement joins TRBV12-3 or TRBV12-4 to TRBJ2-1, with D perhaps assigned TRBD1 or TRBD2 (6 bases each). The V end lost 1 base, the J end lost 7 bases, and 14 bases lay between the germline ends. The CDR3 totals 15 residues. The CDR3 DNA is TGTGCCAGCAGTTTAGGTCCGGGGGCTGGTAATGAGCAGTTCTTC. It encodes CASSLGPGAGNEQFF.

The chain carries TRBV4-3 and TRBJ2-3; no clear D gene. This CDR3 is 15 amino acids long. Germline loops: CDR1 LGHNA, CDR2 YSLEER. Trimming took off 0 bases at V and 0 bases at J, with 7 bases between the two ends. CDR3 in DNA: TGCGCCAGCAGCCAAGAATCGGCCAGCACAGATACGCAGTATTTT. This sequence encodes CASSQESASTDTQYF.

Only a few counts were recorded for this clonotype. The chain has TRBV2 and TRBJ2-2; D is perhaps TRBD1 (6 bases). CDR3 length equals 14 residues. Germline CDR1 SNHLY, CDR2 FYNNEI. The V end was cut by 7 bases, the J end by 2 bases, with 11 bases between. For the CDR3, the DNA is TGTGCCAGCAAAGGACAGTCTAACACCGGGGAGCTGTTTTTT. It translates to CASKGQSNTGELFF.

This clonotype was seen more than once but under ten times. The germline gene is not matched at one end of the junction; a read error may be the cause. The chain uses TRBV5-5 and TRBJ2-4; the match to TRBD1 covers 9 bases. The CDR3 sequence is 14 residues long. Looked up from germline, CDR1 is SGHKS and CDR2 is YYEKEE (reference sequence). The DNA for the CDR3 is TGTGCCAGCAGCTTCCTACCCCGGGACAGGGCGAGGTGGTTC. The encoded protein is CASSFLPRDRARWF.

This chain links TRBV7-8 with TRBJ2-7, with D perhaps TRBD1 or TRBD2 (5 bases each). The CDR3 consists of 16 residues. Germline CDR1 and CDR2: SGHVS and FQNEAQ. The V and J ends lost 2 bases and 1 base respectively, with 15 bases between them. The CDR3 loop reads CASSLSHGTASYEQYF. CDR3 in DNA: TGTGCCAGCAGCTTATCCCACGGGACGGCTTCCTACGAGCAGTACTTC.

The chain combines TRBV12-3 or TRBV12-4 with TRBJ2-1; a weak D match, TRBD2 (7 bases). The CDR3 covers 17 residues. V gave up 6 bases and J gave up 2 bases, with 20 bases separating them. The CDR3 DNA follows: TGTGCCAGCAGCACCGAGATTGGGGGGGGCCCCTACAATGAGCAGTTCTTC. Amino acids: CASSTEIGGGPYNEQFF.

This clonotype was detected a few times. The rearrangement uses TRBV12-3 or TRBV12-4 and TRBJ1-2, with D possibly being TRBD1 (5 bases). Trimming left V 8 bases short and J 1 base short, with 17 bases between. There are 15 residues in the CDR3. The CDR3 reads CASDTGAGDNYGYTF. CDR3 coding DNA: TGTGCCAGCGACACGGGTGCGGGGGATAACTATGGCTACACCTTC.

This clonotype was seen ten or more times. The V and J genes are TRBV5-1 and TRBJ2-2; D uncertain. CDR1 is SGHRS, CDR2 YFSETQ, per germline. V was clipped by 0 bases and J by 1 base, with 7 bases between them. The CDR3 sequence is 15 residues long. The CDR3 DNA sequence: TGCGCCAGCAGCTTGGAGGCAGGGAACACCGGGGAGCTGTTTTTT. Translating gives CASSLEAGNTGELFF.

This clonotype has a handful of counts. The V call is TRBV7-9, the J call TRBJ1-2; unclear D gene. CDR1 is SEHNR, CDR2 FQNEAQ, per germline (reference sequence). Trimming left V 4 bases short and J 8 bases short, with 14 bases between. The CDR3 spans 13 residues. The CDR3 bases are TGTGCCAGCAGCTCCGGGCCCGTCGGGGGCTACACCTTC. This gives the protein CASSSGPVGGYTF.

This clonotype was picked up a small number of times. V is TRBV20-1 and J is TRBJ1-6; 7 bases match TRBD1. Germline assignment: CDR1 DFQATT and CDR2 SNEGSKA (reference sequence). The length of the CDR3 is 13 residues. V shed 6 bases and J 6 bases; nucleotides not matched to a gene: 5. The chain's CDR3 is CSALDRVNSPLHF. The DNA of the CDR3 is TGCAGTGCCCTAGACAGGGTTAATTCACCCCTCCACTTT.

This chain connects TRBV7-3 to TRBJ2-1; D is possibly TRBD2 (6 bases). V was trimmed by 0 bases and J by 5 bases, leaving 17 bases between them. The CDR3 runs to 17 residues. Germline CDR1 reads SGHTA; CDR2 reads FQGTGA. The CDR3 sequence is CASSLTTGTRTNNEQFF. In DNA form, the CDR3 reads TGTGCCAGCAGCTTAACGACCGGGACTCGTACGAACAATGAGCAGTTCTTC.

This clonotype showed up just a few times. The chain has TRBV10-3 and TRBJ1-1; 10 bases line up with TRBD1. Germline V gene lookup returns CDR1 ENHRY and CDR2 SYGVKD. The CDR3 is 13 amino acids. Germline trimming cut 4 bases from V and 5 bases from J; bases unmatched to any gene: 1. This CDR3 is CAISGTGGTEAFF. The CDR3 bases are TGTGCCATCAGTGGGACAGGGGGGACTGAAGCTTTCTTT.

This clonotype turned up a few times. The chain is built from TRBV29-1 and TRBJ2-3; D uncertain. CDR1 is SQVTM, CDR2 ANQGSEA, per germline. V gave up 1 base and J gave up 3 bases, with 8 bases separating them. The CDR3 loop spans 13 amino acids. CDR3 nucleotides: TGCAGCGTTGAAGTTAGGCATACAGATACGCAGTATTTT. Translation: CSVEVRHTDTQYF.

The chain employs TRBV2 and TRBJ2-2; 9 positions agree with TRBD2. Germline CDR1 reads SNHLY; CDR2 reads FYNNEI. V lost 0 bases to trimming and J lost 3 bases; unmatched junction nucleotides: 8. The CDR3 is 18 amino acids. CDR3: CASSEARGVAGDTGELFF. Written as DNA, the CDR3 is TGTGCCAGCAGTGAAGCCCGGGGGGTAGCGGGGGACACCGGGGAGCTGTTTTTT.

This clonotype was counted many times. The chain links TRBV5-1 to TRBJ2-1, with TRBD2 as a possible D gene (6 bases). V was shortened by 1 base and J by 6 bases, with 8 bases between the two germline ends. Germline-derived CDR1 and CDR2 are SGHRS and YFSETQ. The CDR3 extends over 13 amino acids. The CDR3 region has the DNA TGCGCCAGCAGCTTGACTAGCTTCAATGAGCAGTTCTTC. Protein: CASSLTSFNEQFF.

The chain recombines TRBV6-1 with TRBJ1-3; D is unclear. The CDR3 length is 14 residues. The germline V gene encodes CDR1 MNHNS and CDR2 SASEGT. Trimming pared 1 base from V and 4 bases from J, leaving 8 bases between. CDR3 amino acids: CASSEVRQGNTIYF. In DNA form, the CDR3 reads TGTGCCAGCAGTGAAGTGCGTCAAGGAAACACCATATATTTT.